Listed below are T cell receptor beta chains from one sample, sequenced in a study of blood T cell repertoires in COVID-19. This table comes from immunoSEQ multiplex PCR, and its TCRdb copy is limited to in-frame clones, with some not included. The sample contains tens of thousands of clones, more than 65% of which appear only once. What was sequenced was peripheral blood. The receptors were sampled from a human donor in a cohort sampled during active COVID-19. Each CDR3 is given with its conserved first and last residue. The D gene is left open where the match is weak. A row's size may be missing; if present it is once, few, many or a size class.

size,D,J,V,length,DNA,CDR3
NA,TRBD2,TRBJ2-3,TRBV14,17,TGTGCCAGCAGTCTCCGTTACGGGGGGGCAATTTCAGATACGCAGTATTTT,CASSLRYGGAISDTQYF
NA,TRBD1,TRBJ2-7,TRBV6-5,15,TGTGCCAGCAGTCACCCGGGACAGGGGAACAACGAGCAGTACTTC,CASSHPGQGNNEQYF
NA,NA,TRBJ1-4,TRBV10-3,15,TGTGCCATCAGTGAGTCCCCAGGGGTAAATGAAAAACTGTTTTTT,CAISESPGVNEKLFF
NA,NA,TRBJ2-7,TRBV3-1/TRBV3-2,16,TGTGCCAGCAGCCCTCCCCCCAGGTCAACCAACTACGAGCAGTACTTC,CASSPPPRSTNYEQYF
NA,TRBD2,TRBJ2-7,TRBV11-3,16,TGTGCCAGCAGCCAGGCTACAGCGGGGCACTCCTACGAGCAGTACTTC,CASSQATAGHSYEQYF
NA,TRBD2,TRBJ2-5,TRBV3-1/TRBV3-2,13,TGTGCCAGCAGCCAAGAGGGAGGGAAGGCCCAGTACTTC,CASSQEGGKAQYF
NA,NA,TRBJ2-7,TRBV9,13,TGTGCCAGCAGCGTACGGACGACGGGGGAGCAGTACTTC,CASSVRTTGEQYF
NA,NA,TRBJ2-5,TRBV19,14,TGTGCCAGTAGTATATCAAGAGGGCTAGAGACCCAGTACTTC,CASSISRGLETQYF
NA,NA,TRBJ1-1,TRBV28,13,TGTGCCAGCAGTCACCGAGGACAGATTGACGCTTTCTTT,CASSHRGQIDAFF
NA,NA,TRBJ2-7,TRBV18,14,TGTGCCAGCTCATGGGACATGAGCTCCTACGAGCAGTACTTC,CASSWDMSSYEQYF
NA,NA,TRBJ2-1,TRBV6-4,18,TGTGCCAGCAGTGACTCTGGCGGGGGCCCAACTTCCAACAATGAGCAGTTCTTC,CASSDSGGGPTSNNEQFF
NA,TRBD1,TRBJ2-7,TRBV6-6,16,TGTGCCAGCAAACCAGGCCCCGACAGGGTGCGCAACGAGCAGTACTTC,CASKPGPDRVRNEQYF
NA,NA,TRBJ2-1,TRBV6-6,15,TGTGCCAGCAGTTACTCGAAAGGACGAAAGGGGGAGCAGTTCTTC,CASSYSKGRKGEQFF
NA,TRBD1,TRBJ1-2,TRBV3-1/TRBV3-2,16,TGTGCCAGCAGCCATAGCACCGGGACAGGATCCTATGGCTACACCTTC,CASSHSTGTGSYGYTF
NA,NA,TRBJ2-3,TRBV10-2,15,TGCGCCAGCAGTGAGGCGGGGTGGCGGGCAGATACGCAGTATTTT,CASSEAGWRADTQYF
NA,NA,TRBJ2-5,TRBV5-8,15,TGTGCCAGCAGCAACACACTGGAGAGGGGGGAGACCCAGTACTTC,CASSNTLERGETQYF
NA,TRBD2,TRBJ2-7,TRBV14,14,TGTGCCAGCAGCCAGGCCGGGGGGGCCGTCAAGCAGTACTTC,CASSQAGGAVKQYF
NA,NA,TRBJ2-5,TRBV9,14,TGTGCCAGCAGCGTAGGTCCGTCCCAAGAGACCCAGTACTTC,CASSVGPSQETQYF
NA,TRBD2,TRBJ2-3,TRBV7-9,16,TGTGCCAGCAGCCCAGCCGGCGGGGGTAGAACAGATACGCAGTATTTT,CASSPAGGGRTDTQYF
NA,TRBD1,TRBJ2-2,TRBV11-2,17,TGTGCCAGCAGCCGCCGGCCCAGGGGGCCGGACACCGGGGAGCTGTTTTTT,CASSRRPRGPDTGELFF
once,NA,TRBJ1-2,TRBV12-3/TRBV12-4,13,TGTGCCAGCAGTTTGGCACAGGGTAGTGGCTACACCTTC,CASSLAQGSGYTF
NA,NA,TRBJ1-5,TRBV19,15,TGTGCCAGTAAGATAGGGGGGGATAGCAATCAGCCCCAGCATTTT,CASKIGGDSNQPQHF
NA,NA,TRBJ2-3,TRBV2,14,TGTGCCAGCAGTTTGACAGAAAGCACAGATACGCAGTATTTT,CASSLTESTDTQYF
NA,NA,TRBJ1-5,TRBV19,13,TGTGCCAGTAGTATAGAGGGGGCTCAGCCCCAGCATTTT,CASSIEGAQPQHF
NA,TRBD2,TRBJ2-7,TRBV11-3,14,TGTGCCAGCAGCCCCCGGGAGGGTATCGGCGAGCAGTACTTC,CASSPREGIGEQYF
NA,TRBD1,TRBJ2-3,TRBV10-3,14,TGTGCCATCAGTGGGCAGGGGGCCGCAGATACGCAGTATTTT,CAISGQGAADTQYF
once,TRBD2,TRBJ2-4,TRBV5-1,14,TGCGCCAGCAGCCTCGGGGGGGCCAAAAACATTCAGTACTTC,CASSLGGAKNIQYF
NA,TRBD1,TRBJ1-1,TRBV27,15,TGTGCCAGCAGTTTATCGGGACAGGGGGTCACTGAAGCTTTCTTT,CASSLSGQGVTEAFF
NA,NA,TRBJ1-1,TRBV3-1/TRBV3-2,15,TGTGCCAGCAGACTGACAGACAATGAGATCACTGAAGCTTTCTTT,CASRLTDNEITEAFF
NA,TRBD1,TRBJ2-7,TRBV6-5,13,TGTGCCAGCAGAAACAGGGGGAGAGCCGAGCAGTACTTC,CASRNRGRAEQYF
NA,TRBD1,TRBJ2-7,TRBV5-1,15,TGCGCCAGCAGCTTGAGACAGGGAGTCGGTAACGAGCAGTACTTC,CASSLRQGVGNEQYF
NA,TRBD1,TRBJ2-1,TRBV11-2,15,TGTGCCAGCAGGCTACCCGGGACAGGGGGGAATGAGCAGTTCTTC,CASRLPGTGGNEQFF
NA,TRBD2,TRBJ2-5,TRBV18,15,TGTGCCAGCTCACGAACTAGCGGGGACCAAGAGACCCAGTACTTC,CASSRTSGDQETQYF
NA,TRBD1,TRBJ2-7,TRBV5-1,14,TGCGCCAGCAGCTCTTTACAGGGGGCTCAGGAGCAGTACTTC,CASSSLQGAQEQYF
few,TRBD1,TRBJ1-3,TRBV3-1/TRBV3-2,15,TGTGCCAGCAGCCCCCAGGGACAGGGGTTAAACACCATATATTTT,CASSPQGQGLNTIYF
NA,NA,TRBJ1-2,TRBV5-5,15,TGTGCCAGCAGCTTCCGAGGAGGGGAGCACTATGGCTACACCTTC,CASSFRGGEHYGYTF
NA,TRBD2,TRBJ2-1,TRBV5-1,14,TGCGCCAGCAGCTTGGGGGACTACCGGGGAGAGCAGTTCTTC,CASSLGDYRGEQFF
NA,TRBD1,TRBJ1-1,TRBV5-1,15,TGCGCCAGCAGCCCCTCGACTACAGGGGGCACTGAAGCTTTCTTT,CASSPSTTGGTEAFF
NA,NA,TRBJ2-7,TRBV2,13,TGTGCCAGCAGTCGTGACAGGCTCGACGAGCAGTACTTC,CASSRDRLDEQYF
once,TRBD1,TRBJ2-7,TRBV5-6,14,TGTGCCAGCAGCTCCGGGACAGGGGCCTACGAGCAGTACTTC,CASSSGTGAYEQYF
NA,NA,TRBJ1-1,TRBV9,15,TGTGCCAGCAGCGTATCGGCAGGAATGAACACTGAAGCTTTCTTT,CASSVSAGMNTEAFF
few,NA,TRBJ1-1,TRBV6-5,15,TGTGCCAGCAGTTACTCTGGACAGTTGAACACTGAAGCTTTCTTT,CASSYSGQLNTEAFF
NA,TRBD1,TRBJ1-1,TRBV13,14,TGTGCCAGCAGCTTGAGGGGGCTGAACACTGAAGCTTTCTTT,CASSLRGLNTEAFF
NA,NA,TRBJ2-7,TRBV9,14,TGTGCCAGCAGCGTAGGCGGGAATGCCTACGAGCAGTACTTC,CASSVGGNAYEQYF
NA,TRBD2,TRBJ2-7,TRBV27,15,TGTGCCAGCAGTTACGCTGGCGGGGGGTCCTACGAGCAGTACTTC,CASSYAGGGSYEQYF
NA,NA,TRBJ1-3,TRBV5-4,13,TGTGCCAGCAGCGTGACAGAGGGAAACACCATATATTTT,CASSVTEGNTIYF
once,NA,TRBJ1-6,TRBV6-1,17,TGTGCCAGCAGTGGCCCTACAGGGAACTCCTATAATTCACCCCTCCACTTT,CASSGPTGNSYNSPLHF
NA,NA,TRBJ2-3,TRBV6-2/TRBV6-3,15,TGTGCCAGCAGCCTCGCTGAGGTCCTCACAGATACGCAGTATTTT,CASSLAEVLTDTQYF
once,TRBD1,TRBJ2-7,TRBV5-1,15,TGCGCCAGCAGCCTAGGACAGGCCAACTCCTACGAGCAGTACTTC,CASSLGQANSYEQYF
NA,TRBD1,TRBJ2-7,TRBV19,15,TGTGCCAGTACCCCGGGACAGGGGGACTTCTACGAGCAGTACTTC,CASTPGQGDFYEQYF